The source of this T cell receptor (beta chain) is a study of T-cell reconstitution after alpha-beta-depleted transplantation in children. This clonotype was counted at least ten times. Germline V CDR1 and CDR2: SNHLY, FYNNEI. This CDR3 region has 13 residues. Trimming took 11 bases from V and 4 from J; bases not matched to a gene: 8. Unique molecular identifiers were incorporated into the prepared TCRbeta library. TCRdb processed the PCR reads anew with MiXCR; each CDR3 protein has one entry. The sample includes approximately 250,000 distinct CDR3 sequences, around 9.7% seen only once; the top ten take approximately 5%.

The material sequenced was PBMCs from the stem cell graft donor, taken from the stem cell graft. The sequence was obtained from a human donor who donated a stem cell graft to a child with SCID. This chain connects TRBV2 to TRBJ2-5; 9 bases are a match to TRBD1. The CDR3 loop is CAGTGSILETQYF. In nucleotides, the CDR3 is TGTGCCGGGACAGGGTCTATCTTAGAGACCCAGTACTTC. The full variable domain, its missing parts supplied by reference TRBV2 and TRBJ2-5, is EPEVTQTPSHQVTQMGQEVILRCVPISNHLYFYWYRQILGQKVEFLVSFYNNEISEKSEIFDDQFSVERPDGSNFTLKIRSTKLEDSAMYFCAGTGSILETQYFGPGTRLLVL.